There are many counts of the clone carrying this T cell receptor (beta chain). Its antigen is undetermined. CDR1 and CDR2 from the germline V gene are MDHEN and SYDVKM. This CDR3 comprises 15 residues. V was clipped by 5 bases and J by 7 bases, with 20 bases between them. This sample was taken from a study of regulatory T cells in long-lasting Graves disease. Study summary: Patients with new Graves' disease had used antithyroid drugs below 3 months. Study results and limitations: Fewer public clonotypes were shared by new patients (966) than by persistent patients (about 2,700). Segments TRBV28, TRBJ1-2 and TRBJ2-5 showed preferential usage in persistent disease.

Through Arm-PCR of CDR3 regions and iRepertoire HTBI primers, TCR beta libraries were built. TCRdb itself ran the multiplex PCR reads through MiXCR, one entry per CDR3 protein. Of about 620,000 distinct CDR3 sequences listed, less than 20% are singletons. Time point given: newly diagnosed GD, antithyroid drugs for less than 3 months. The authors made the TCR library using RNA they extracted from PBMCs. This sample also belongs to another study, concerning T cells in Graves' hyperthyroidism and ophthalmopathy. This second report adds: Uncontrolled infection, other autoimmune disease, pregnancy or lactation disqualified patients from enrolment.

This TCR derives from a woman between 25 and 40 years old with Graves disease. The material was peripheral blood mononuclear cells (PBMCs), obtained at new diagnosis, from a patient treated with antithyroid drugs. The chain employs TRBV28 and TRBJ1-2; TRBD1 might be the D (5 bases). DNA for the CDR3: TGTGCCAGCAGTCCCCCCTGGATAACGGGGGGTGGCTACACCTTC. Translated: CASSPPWITGGGYTF.